The 8 T cell receptor beta chains below all came from one sample that was sequenced in a study of blood T cell repertoires in COVID-19. Method: immunoSEQ multiplex PCR; TCRdb's copy keeps in-frame clones and lacks some. Among over 200,000 clones listed, about 93% were seen once. Sequencing was performed on peripheral blood. The receptors here all came from a man aged 60-69 years with COVID-19, enrolled during active disease.

The rearrangement joins TRBV3-1 (or the pseudogene TRBV3-2) to TRBJ1-4; D not certain. The CDR3 totals 12 residues. The germline CDR1 and CDR2 sequences are LGHDT and YNNKEL (reference sequence). The V end was cut by 1 base, the J end by 12 bases, with 9 bases between. CDR3 protein: CASSQGRGQLFF. CDR3 in DNA: TGTGCCAGCAGCCAAGGACGAGGCCAACTGTTTTTT.

The CDR3 loop reads CASSLGTSGGQYNEQFF. As DNA, the CDR3 is TGCGCCAGCAGCTTGGGGACTAGCGGGGGCCAGTACAATGAGCAGTTCTTC. The chain combines TRBV5-1 with TRBJ2-1; TRBD2 matches at 13 bases. The CDR3 has 17 amino acids. After removal of 0 bases from V and 4 bases from J, the junction contained 4 bases not matched to a gene. Germline CDR1 and CDR2: SGHRS and YFSETQ.

The V call is TRBV24-1, the J call TRBJ2-1; TRBD2 is a possible D gene (5 bases). This CDR3 spans 16 amino acids. Trimming left V 2 bases short and J 3 bases short, with 13 bases between. Germline V gene data show CDR1 as KGHDR and CDR2 as SFDVKD. CDR3 nucleotide sequence: TGTGCCACCAGTGATTATTCCGGGGTCGACTACAATGAGCAGTTCTTC. Its translation: CATSDYSGVDYNEQFF.

V usage is TRBV6-5 and J usage is TRBJ2-2, with D possibly matching TRBD1 (6 bases). Germline CDR1 reads MNHEY; CDR2 reads SVGAGI. Between the trimmed V and J ends, which lost 4 bases and 5 bases, there was a span of 11 bases. The CDR3 totals 14 residues. As DNA, the CDR3 is TGTGCCAGCAGTTCAGGGGTCGAGACCGGGGAGCTGTTTTTT. It yields the protein CASSSGVETGELFF.

The genes are TRBV28 and TRBJ1-3, with D tentatively TRBD1 (5 bases). V was trimmed by 5 bases and J by 0 bases, leaving 14 bases between them. There are 16 residues in the CDR3. CDR1 MDHEN and CDR2 SYDVKM come from the germline V gene. CDR3 in DNA: TGTGCCAGCAGTGGGGGGGACCTTTTCTCTGGAAACACCATATATTTT. Encoded protein: CASSGGDLFSGNTIYF.

J is TRBJ2-6 and V is TRBV19; the match to TRBD2 covers 7 bases. CDR1 and CDR2 (germline): LNHDA, SQIVND (reference sequence). Trimming removed 7 bases from V and 0 bases from J; junction bases left unmatched: 18. This CDR3 contains 20 residues. CDR3 bases: TGTGCCAGTAAAATGTCTAGCGGTGGTCCTTTAAGCTCTGGGGCCAACGTCCTGACTTTC. Translation gives CASKMSSGGPLSSGANVLTF.

This clone has a single count. The identical CDR3 is also encoded by other nucleotide sequences in the sample. The chain combines TRBV5-4 with TRBJ2-7, with D possibly TRBD2 on 5 matching bases. Between the trimmed V and J ends, which lost 2 bases and 7 bases, there was a span of 7 bases. The germline V gene encodes CDR1 SGHNT and CDR2 YYREEE (reference sequence). The CDR3 contains 11 residues. DNA of the CDR3: TGTGCCAGCAGCTTACGGGGTGAGCAGTACTTC. Its translation: CASSLRGEQYF. The full variable domain, completed using reference TRBV5-4 and TRBJ2-7, is ETGVTQSPTHLIKTRGQQVTLRCSSQSGHNTVSWYQQALGQGPQFIFQYYREEENGRGNFPPRFSGLQFPNYSSELNVNALELDDSALYLCASSLRGEQYFGPGTRLTVT.

The genes are TRBV11-3 and TRBJ1-6; TRBD1 agrees at 7 bases. CDR1 is SGHNT and CDR2 is YENEEA in the germline V gene. V dropped 2 bases and J dropped 9; count of bases not matched to a gene: 10. The CDR3 extends over 16 amino acids. DNA for the CDR3: TGTGCCAGCAGCTTACCGGCAGACAGGGTTCTTTCACCCCTCCACTTT. It encodes CASSLPADRVLSPLHF.